This T cell receptor (beta chain) is drawn from a study of circulating and synovial CD4+ cells in juvenile arthritis. Notes on the study in general: CPL and bulk CD4 samples differed at least tenfold in T cell genomes.

The method was immunoSEQ multiplex PCR; TCRdb's version includes in-frame clones alone and lacks a portion of them. This sample carries 30,000 to 40,000 clones, around 95% of them seen once, and the ten largest clones take approximately 0.17%. This CDR3 spans 15 amino acids. The V and J ends lost 3 bases and 1 base, in that order; junction bases with no gene match: 5. Germline V gene data show CDR1 as SGDLS and CDR2 as YYNGEE. On this clone: The antigen is undetermined.

Sequencing input: CD4+ T cells from blood. The rearrangement uses TRBV9 and TRBJ2-3; TRBD1 aligns across 7 bases. This TCR was recovered from a human donor with juvenile idiopathic arthritis. CDR3 residues: CASSGDRVRTDTQYF. The CDR3 DNA follows: TGTGCCAGCAGCGGCGACAGGGTTCGCACAGATACGCAGTATTTT. Supplemented by reference TRBV9 and TRBJ2-3, the full variable domain reads DSGVTQTPKHLITATGQRVTLRCSPRSGDLSVYWYQQSLDQGLQFLIQYYNGEERAKGNILERFSAQQFPDLHSELNLSSLELGDSALYFCASSGDRVRTDTQYFGPGTRLTVL.